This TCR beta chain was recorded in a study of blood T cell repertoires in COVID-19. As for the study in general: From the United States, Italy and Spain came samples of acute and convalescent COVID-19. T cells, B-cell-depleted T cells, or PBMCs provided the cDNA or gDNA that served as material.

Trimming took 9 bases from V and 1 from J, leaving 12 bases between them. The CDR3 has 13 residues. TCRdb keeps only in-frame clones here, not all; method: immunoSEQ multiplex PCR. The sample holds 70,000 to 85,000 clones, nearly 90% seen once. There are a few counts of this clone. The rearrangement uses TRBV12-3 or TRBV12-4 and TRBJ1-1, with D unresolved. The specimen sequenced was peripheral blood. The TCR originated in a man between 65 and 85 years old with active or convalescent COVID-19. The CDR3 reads CASTTRPNTEAFF. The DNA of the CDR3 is TGTGCCAGTACGACAAGACCGAACACTGAAGCTTTCTTT.